These 26 T cell receptor beta chains came from one sample sequenced in a study of PD-1 blockade in mismatch repair-deficient tumors. Here immunoSEQ multiplex PCR was the method, and the copy in TCRdb shows in-frame clones only, minus some. The sample lists 100,000 to 150,000 clones, more than 85% seen once, with 13% in the top ten. Sequences were derived from peripheral blood, sampled 44 weeks after starting pembrolizumab. The receptors here all came from an adult with mismatch repair-deficient cancer.

The rearrangement joins TRBV2 to TRBJ2-5, with 8 positions matching TRBD1. Unmatched junction bases numbered 8, after V lost 6 bases and J lost 5 bases. CDR3 length equals 14 residues. Germline V lookup: CDR1 SNHLY, CDR2 FYNNEI. The CDR3 loop reads CASSWAGGGETQYF. The CDR3 DNA sequence: TGTGCCAGCAGCTGGGCAGGGGGCGGGGAGACCCAGTACTTC.

The V call is TRBV6-1, the J call TRBJ2-1; D remains unclear. The V and J ends lost 10 bases and 9 bases respectively, with 13 bases between them. The CDR3 has 11 amino acids. Germline values: CDR1 MNHNS, CDR2 SASEGT. CDR3 coding DNA: TGTGCCACCTCAGGCATGGGTGAGCAGTTCTTC. Translating gives CATSGMGEQFF.

The chain has TRBV6-1 and TRBJ2-7; no definite D call. Deletions cut 6 bases from V and 4 bases from J, with 7 bases between. The CDR3 runs to 11 residues. The germline V gene has CDR1 MNHNS and CDR2 SASEGT. CDR3 loop: CASRLGYEQYF. The CDR3 nucleotides are TGTGCCAGCAGGCTCGGATACGAGCAGTACTTC.

V gene TRBV18 combines with J gene TRBJ1-2; 9 bases fit TRBD1. Per germline, CDR1 KGHSH and CDR2 LQKENI. The V and J ends lost 2 bases and 4 bases, in that order; junction bases with no gene match: 8. This CDR3 is built from 16 residues. The CDR3 coding sequence is TGTGCCAGCTCACCATCGGGACAGGGTTATGTCTATGGCTACACCTTC. This encodes CASSPSGQGYVYGYTF.

The V gene is TRBV7-2, the J gene TRBJ2-7; tentatively, D is TRBD1 (5 bases). The CDR3 contains 15 residues. V gave up 5 bases and J gave up 2 bases, with 16 bases separating them. Germline CDR1 is SGHTA and CDR2 is FQGNSA. CDR3 region: CASSPWTYSTYEQYF. CDR3 DNA: TGTGCCAGCAGCCCCTGGACATATAGCACCTACGAGCAGTACTTC.

The chain has TRBV25-1 and TRBJ1-4; TRBD1 matches at 7 bases. Germline loops: CDR1 MGHDK, CDR2 SYGVNS. The CDR3 consists of 16 residues. V lost 4 bases to trimming and J lost 3 bases; unmatched junction nucleotides: 8. CDR3 nucleotide sequence: TGTGCCAGCAGTGCTCGACAGGGCGAATCTAATGAAAAACTGTTTTTT. This sequence encodes CASSARQGESNEKLFF.

This chain's CDR3 is CASGLAGGRTGELFF. The DNA of the CDR3 is TGTGCCAGCGGATTAGCGGGAGGGCGCACCGGGGAGCTGTTTTTT. V and J are TRBV6-5 and TRBJ2-2, with 11 positions matching TRBD2. CDR1 MNHEY and CDR2 SVGAGI come from the germline V gene. This CDR3 is built from 15 residues. Unmatched junction bases numbered 6, after V lost 8 bases and J lost 4 bases.

The chain employs TRBV9 and TRBJ2-7; 7 bases agree with TRBD1. The germline CDR1 and CDR2 sequences are SGDLS and YYNGEE. The CDR3 length is 15 residues. Losses at the gene ends were 4 bases for V and 2 bases for J; bases not matched to a gene: 9. The CDR3 region has the DNA TGTGCCAGCAGCCCCCGAGACAGGGCAGCCTACGAGCAGTACTTC. This translates into CASSPRDRAAYEQYF.

V gene TRBV18 combines with J gene TRBJ2-1; 7 bases are shared with TRBD1. The V gene's germline CDR1 is KGHSH and CDR2 LQKENI. The CDR3 is 17 residues long. With V trimmed by 3 bases and J by 3 bases, 11 bases remained unmatched. In nucleotides, the CDR3 is TGTGCCAGCTCACCCCCCCAACGACAGGGTCGCTACAATGAGCAGTTCTTC. As protein: CASSPPQRQGRYNEQFF.

The rearrangement uses TRBV29-1 and TRBJ2-1; either TRBD1 or TRBD2 may fit D (5 bases each). V dropped 4 bases and J dropped 0 bases, with 10 bases sitting between them. Germline assignment: CDR1 SQVTM and CDR2 ANQGSEA. CDR3 size: 14 residues. The CDR3 DNA reads as TGCAGCGTTGGAGGGGATTTCTCCTACAATGAGCAGTTCTTC. Its translation is CSVGGDFSYNEQFF.

The rearrangement joins TRBV7-2 to TRBJ2-1; perhaps D is TRBD1 or TRBD2 (5 bases each). V was pared by 3 bases and J by 9 bases, with 12 bases between. Germline values: CDR1 SGHTA, CDR2 FQGNSA. CDR3 size: 13 residues. The CDR3 protein is CASSFVGGGEQFF. CDR3 sequence (DNA): TGTGCCAGCAGCTTTGTGGGTGGGGGTGAGCAGTTCTTC.

This sequence joins TRBV19 and TRBJ2-1; 7 positions match TRBD2. The junction had 8 bases not matched to a gene; V was cut back by 6 bases and J by 3 bases. CDR1 and CDR2 (germline): LNHDA, SQIVND (reference sequence). This CDR3 has 15 amino acids. The CDR3 coding sequence is TGTGCCAGTAGCCAGGACGGGAGGAACTACAATGAGCAGTTCTTC. Translated: CASSQDGRNYNEQFF.

The chain uses TRBV6-1 and TRBJ2-3; D is possibly TRBD1 (5 bases). The CDR3 runs 15 residues. Germline-derived CDR1 and CDR2 are MNHNS and SASEGT. Trimming removed 4 bases at V and 0 bases at J, with 11 bases between. The CDR3, as DNA: TGTGCCAGCAGTGTGTGGACACCTAGCACAGATACGCAGTATTTT. As protein: CASSVWTPSTDTQYF.

The chain recombines TRBV5-1 with TRBJ2-7; tentative D call: TRBD2 (6 bases). This CDR3 has 19 residues. Trimming took 0 bases from V and 2 from J, leaving 24 bases between them. The germline CDR1 and CDR2 sequences are SGHRS and YFSETQ. CDR3 in amino acids: CASSLESSGRLNFPYEQYF. The DNA for the CDR3 is TGCGCCAGCAGCTTGGAGTCCTCCGGGAGACTTAACTTTCCCTACGAGCAGTACTTC.

The rearrangement links TRBV30 to TRBJ1-2, with TRBD1 matching over 12 bases. The germline CDR1 and CDR2 sequences are GTSNPN and SVGIG (reference sequence). This CDR3 has 16 amino acids. Trimming cost V 0 bases and J 8 bases; bases outside gene matches: 10. In DNA form, the CDR3 reads TGTGCCTGGAGTGTGGGCTGGGGACAGGGGGCGGGAGGCTACACCTTC. This encodes CAWSVGWGQGAGGYTF.

The rearrangement uses TRBV15 and TRBJ2-5; 12 nucleotides match TRBD1. The CDR3 has 18 residues. With 1 base clipped from V and 5 bases from J, the junction kept 11 bases outside the gene matches. Germline lookup yields CDR1 LNHNV and CDR2 YYDKDF (reference sequence). The chain's CDR3 is CATSRVPGQGASVETQYF. The CDR3 DNA reads as TGTGCCACCAGCAGAGTCCCGGGACAGGGGGCTTCAGTTGAGACCCAGTACTTC.

On this clone: Other DNA sequences from this sample encode an identical CDR3 as well. V gene TRBV6-5 combines with J gene TRBJ2-7; 9 nucleotides agree with TRBD1. This CDR3 has 14 amino acids. Germline V gene data show CDR1 as MNHEY and CDR2 as SVGAGI. V trimming: 5 bases; J trimming: 0 bases; junction bases outside the gene matches: 2. CDR3 residues: CASSATGGSYEQYF. In DNA, the CDR3 is TGTGCCAGCAGTGCGACAGGGGGCTCCTACGAGCAGTACTTC.

V is TRBV4-3 and J is TRBJ2-3, with D unclear. Trimming cost V 0 bases and J 2 bases, with 9 bases left between them. This CDR3 comprises 15 residues. Germline-derived CDR1 and CDR2 are LGHNA and YSLEER. CDR3 residues: CASSQDRVSTDTQYF. The CDR3, as DNA: TGCGCCAGCAGCCAAGATCGAGTCTCCACAGATACGCAGTATTTT.

The rearrangement joins TRBV7-9 to TRBJ2-3; 10 bases line up with TRBD1. V dropped 8 bases and J dropped 5; count of bases not matched to a gene: 7. The V gene's germline CDR1 is SEHNR and CDR2 FQNEAQ (reference sequence). The length of the CDR3 is 14 residues. The CDR3 DNA follows: TGTGCCAGCGCGACAGGGGGCGCGGGAGATACGCAGTATTTT. This gives the protein CASATGGAGDTQYF.

The chain carries TRBV6-5 and TRBJ2-7, with D maybe TRBD2 (6 bases). There are 15 residues in the CDR3. Germline V gene data show CDR1 as MNHEY and CDR2 as SVGAGI. The V end lost 6 bases, the J end lost 7 bases, and 22 bases lay between the germline ends. This chain's CDR3 is CASRVGASAEAEQYF. Written as DNA, the CDR3 is TGTGCCAGCAGGGTAGGGGCTAGCGCCGAGGCAGAGCAGTACTTC.

The gene calls are TRBV5-4 and TRBJ2-3, with D uncertain. Trimming removed 2 bases at V and 4 bases at J, with 8 bases between. CDR3 length: 13 amino acids. The germline CDR1 and CDR2 sequences are SGHNT and YYREEE (reference sequence). The CDR3 spells CASSFHGSDTQYF. CDR3 DNA: TGTGCCAGCAGCTTTCACGGCTCAGATACGCAGTATTTT.

This clone has just one count. V is TRBV4-1 and J is TRBJ2-7; TRBD2 might be the D (5 bases). The CDR3 extends over 13 amino acids. The germline V gene has CDR1 MGHRA and CDR2 YSYEKL. V gave up 1 base and J gave up 11 bases, with 15 bases separating them. The chain's CDR3 is CASSQAHGWREYF. CDR3 coding DNA: TGCGCCAGCAGCCAAGCCCACGGTTGGCGGGAGTACTTC.

The chain is built from TRBV7-9 and TRBJ2-3, with 9 bases aligning to TRBD1. Looked up from germline, CDR1 is SEHNR and CDR2 is FQNEAQ (reference sequence). This CDR3 has 15 amino acids. J gave up 3 bases and V 7 bases, and 8 bases lay outside the gene matches. DNA for the CDR3: TGTGCCAGCAAAGCCCCGGGACAGGGAACAGATACGCAGTATTTT. Protein: CASKAPGQGTDTQYF.

The chain carries TRBV6-5 and TRBJ2-1, with D tentatively TRBD1 (6 bases). The CDR3 covers 13 residues. V was clipped by 6 bases and J by 8 bases, with 14 bases between them. CDR1 and CDR2 (germline): MNHEY, SVGAGI. The CDR3, as DNA: TGTGCCAGCAGCCCAGGGGCTGATTATGAGCAGTTCTTC. Protein: CASSPGADYEQFF.

This chain connects TRBV28 to TRBJ2-1; weak D call: TRBD2 (6 bases). The CDR3 has 15 amino acids. The germline CDR1 and CDR2 sequences are MDHEN and SYDVKM. V dropped 6 bases and J dropped 4 bases, with 16 bases sitting between them. In nucleotides, the CDR3 is TGTGCCAGCAGCATAGGACTAAGTGGTTACAATGAGCAGTTCTTC. Its translation is CASSIGLSGYNEQFF.

The chain carries TRBV27 and TRBJ2-1, with 14 bases lining up with TRBD2. Germline V gene lookup returns CDR1 MNHEY and CDR2 SMNVEV (reference sequence). Germline trimming cut 6 bases from V and 0 bases from J; bases unmatched to any gene: 4. This CDR3 spans 17 amino acids. DNA for the CDR3: TGTGCCAGCAGGGGACTAGCGGGAGCGTTCTCCTACAATGAGCAGTTCTTC. Translation gives CASRGLAGAFSYNEQFF.